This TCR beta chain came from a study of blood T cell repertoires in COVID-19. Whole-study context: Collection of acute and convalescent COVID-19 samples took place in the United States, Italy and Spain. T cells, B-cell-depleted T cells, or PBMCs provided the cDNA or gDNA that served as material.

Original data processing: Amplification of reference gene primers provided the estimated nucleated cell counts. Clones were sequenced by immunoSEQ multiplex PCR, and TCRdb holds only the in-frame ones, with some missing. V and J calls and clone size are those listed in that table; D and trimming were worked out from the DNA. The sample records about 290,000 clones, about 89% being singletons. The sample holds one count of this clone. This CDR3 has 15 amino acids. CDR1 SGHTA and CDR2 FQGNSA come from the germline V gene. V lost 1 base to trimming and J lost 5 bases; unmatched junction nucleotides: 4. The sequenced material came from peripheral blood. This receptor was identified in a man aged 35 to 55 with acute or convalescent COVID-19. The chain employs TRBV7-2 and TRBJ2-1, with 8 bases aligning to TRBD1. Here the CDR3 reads CASSLDRGSHNEQFF. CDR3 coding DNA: TGTGCCAGCAGCTTAGACAGGGGGTCCCACAATGAGCAGTTCTTC.